A single sample is the source of the 22 T cell receptor beta chains below, sequenced in a study of CD8 T cells in Susac syndrome. Random hexamers were used to reverse transcribe an amount of roughly 0.5 to 1 ug RNA. TCRdb called the immunoSEQ multiplex PCR reads again in MiXCR, with one record for every CDR3 protein. The table includes tens of thousands of distinct CDR3 sequences, 94% detected once. The sequencing input was CD8+ T cells from PBMCs. The receptors here all came from a human donor in good health.

A single count supports this clonotype. The chain joins TRBV1 to TRBJ2-1; whether TRBD2, the table's D call, matches the DNA was not checked. TRBV1 is deemed a pseudogene. CDR3 length equals 20 residues. CDR3 sequence reads: CTSSPGLAGFSLSSYNEQFF. For the CDR3, the DNA is TGCACCAGCAGCCCGGGACTAGCGGGGTTTTCCCTAAGCTCCTACAATGAGCAGTTCTTC.

The V call is TRBV12-3 or TRBV12-4, the J call TRBJ1-1, with no clear D. The CDR3 sequence is 12 residues long. V was clipped by 7 bases and J by 0 bases, with 6 bases between them. CDR3 sequence: CASTLLNTEAFF. As DNA, the CDR3 is TGTGCCAGCACCTTACTGAACACTGAAGCTTTCTTT.

The chain is built from TRBV25-1 and TRBJ2-7; D might be TRBD1 or TRBD2, each matching 5 bases. V was trimmed by 4 bases and J by 0 bases, leaving 16 bases between them. The CDR3 is 16 residues long. Germline lookup yields CDR1 MGHDK and CDR2 SYGVNS. The CDR3 coding sequence is TGTGCCAGCAGTGGGGAGACAGCTTTGACCTCCTACGAGCAGTACTTC. This sequence encodes CASSGETALTSYEQYF.

J is TRBJ2-7 and V is TRBV14; D is uncertain. Germline V CDR1 and CDR2: SGHDN, FVKESK. The CDR3 totals 14 residues. V lost 3 bases, J lost 4 bases, and 13 bases lay in between. CDR3 loop: CASSQGQFRYEQYF. The CDR3 DNA sequence: TGTGCCAGCAGCCAGGGTCAGTTTAGATACGAGCAGTACTTC.

This chain joins TRBV20-1 and TRBJ2-5; 9 bases agree with TRBD2. Germline loops: CDR1 DFQATT, CDR2 SNEGSKA (reference sequence). CDR3 size: 14 residues. Germline trimming cut 4 bases from V and 1 base from J; bases unmatched to any gene: 4. For the CDR3, the DNA is TGCAGTGCTATGTCGCGGGGGGGCCAAGAGACCCAGTACTTC. Translation gives CSAMSRGGQETQYF.

This chain connects TRBV9 to TRBJ2-1, with TRBD2 as a possible D gene (6 bases). CDR3 size: 13 residues. Trimming removed 0 bases at V and 7 bases at J, with 8 bases between. Per the germline V gene, CDR1 is SGDLS and CDR2 is YYNGEE. CDR3 amino acids: CASSVGGKNEQFF. CDR3 in DNA: TGTGCCAGCAGCGTAGGCGGGAAAAATGAGCAGTTCTTC.

The rearrangement links TRBV6-1 to TRBJ1-5; 9 positions match TRBD1. The length of the CDR3 is 17 residues. V shed 5 bases, J shed 8 bases, and the junction held 16 bases outside the gene matches. The germline V gene has CDR1 MNHNS and CDR2 SASEGT. This chain's CDR3 is CASSLYPGQGIGEPQHF. The CDR3 DNA is TGTGCCAGCAGTCTATATCCCGGACAGGGGATCGGAGAGCCCCAGCATTTT.

The chain has TRBV5-1 and TRBJ2-1; the match to TRBD2 covers 8 bases. From germline, CDR1 is SGHRS and CDR2 YFSETQ. CDR3 length equals 14 residues. The V segment lost 5 bases and the J segment 7 bases; nucleotides outside the gene matches: 8. The CDR3 DNA is TGCGCCAGCAGTGGACTAGCAGGTGAAAATGAGCAGTTCTTC. Residues: CASSGLAGENEQFF. The full variable domain, completed using reference TRBV5-1 and TRBJ2-1, is KAGVTQTPRYLIKTRGQQVTLSCSPISGHRSVSWYQQTPGQGLQFLFEYFSETQRNKGNFPGRFSGRQFSNSRSEMNVSTLELGDSALYLCASSGLAGENEQFFGPGTRLTVL.

The gene calls are TRBV3-1 and TRBJ2-1, with a possible D match to TRBD2 (5 bases). The DNA end lines up better with TRBJ2-7; the J call may be wrong. Germline V gives CDR1 LGHDT, CDR2 YNNKEL (reference sequence). The CDR3 is 13 residues long. The CDR3 is CASSPSSFNEQYF. CDR3 coding DNA: TGTGCCAGCAGCCCTAGCTCCTTCAACGAGCAGTACTTC.

The gene calls are TRBV3-1 and TRBJ1-6; 7 nucleotides align to TRBD1. Germline CDR1 LGHDT, CDR2 YNNKEL (reference sequence). J was trimmed by 5 bases and V by 0 bases; bases with no gene match: 10. The CDR3 covers 18 residues. The CDR3 DNA reads TGTGCCAGCAGCCAAGAGGGACAGATATGGGGCCATAATTCACCCCTCCACTTT. Translated: CASSQEGQIWGHNSPLHF.

V and J are TRBV5-4 and TRBJ1-2; perhaps TRBD1 as D (5 bases). Germline CDR1 reads SGHNT; CDR2 reads YYREEE (reference sequence). V was shortened by 0 bases and J by 7 bases, with 19 bases between the two germline ends. This CDR3 spans 16 amino acids. The CDR3 DNA reads TGTGCCAGCAGCTTGGTTGGGGGAGCGTCTAAGGGTGGCTACACCTTC. Translated: CASSLVGGASKGGYTF.

CDR3 in amino acids: CASSEEGRDSPLHF. The CDR3 DNA reads TGTGCCAGCAGTGAAGAAGGTCGGGATTCACCCCTCCACTTT. The chain links TRBV6-1 to TRBJ1-6; D unclear. Per the germline V gene, CDR1 is MNHNS and CDR2 is SASEGT. Trimming shortened V by 1 base and J by 8 bases, and 9 bases separated the two germline ends. This CDR3 region has 14 residues.

This rearrangement joins TRBV27 to TRBJ1-6; 7 nucleotides match TRBD1. The CDR3 loop spans 12 amino acids. The germline V gene has CDR1 MNHEY and CDR2 SMNVEV (reference sequence). V lost 6 bases, J lost 7 bases, and 0 bases stayed unmatched. In nucleotides, the CDR3 is TGTGCCAGCAGGGACAGGAATTCACCCCTCCACTTT. Protein: CASRDRNSPLHF.

The rearrangement links TRBV12-3 or TRBV12-4 to TRBJ1-2, with D uncertain. V shed 4 bases and J shed 7 bases, with 16 bases lying between them. CDR3 size: 14 residues. CDR3 in amino acids: CASSSPDLGGGYTF. For the CDR3, the DNA is TGTGCCAGCAGTTCCCCTGATTTAGGTGGTGGCTACACCTTC.

The chain couples TRBV29-1 to TRBJ2-3; the D is unclear. This CDR3 contains 11 residues. Per germline, CDR1 SQVTM and CDR2 ANQGSEA. Trimming cost V 3 bases and J 1 base, with 2 bases left between them. The CDR3 region is CSVDGTDTQYF. Written as DNA, the CDR3 is TGCAGCGTTGACGGCACAGATACGCAGTATTTT.

V is TRBV5-1 and J is TRBJ2-7; TRBD1 aligns across 9 bases. Per germline, CDR1 SGHRS and CDR2 YFSETQ. This CDR3 is 15 amino acids long. The junction had 7 bases not matched to a gene; V was cut back by 4 bases and J by 2 bases. The CDR3 region has the DNA TGCGCCAGCAGCCCCGGGACAGGGAACACCTACGAGCAGTACTTC. Translation gives CASSPGTGNTYEQYF.

This rearrangement joins TRBV6-1 to TRBJ2-1; 9 nucleotides align to TRBD1. The ends lost 6 bases at V and 2 bases at J; junction bases unmatched: 5. Germline-derived CDR1 and CDR2 are MNHNS and SASEGT. The CDR3 runs to 15 residues. CDR3 in amino acids: CASSLDRGAYNEQFF. The CDR3 DNA reads TGTGCCAGCAGCCTGGACAGGGGCGCCTACAATGAGCAGTTCTTC.

The chain joins TRBV20-1 to TRBJ2-7; D not resolved. This CDR3 contains 11 residues. Trimming cost V 3 bases and J 2 bases, with 5 bases left between them. Germline V gene sequence: CDR1 DFQATT, CDR2 SNEGSKA (reference sequence). The DNA of the CDR3 is TGCAGTGCTAGGACCCCCTACGAGCAGTACTTC. It is translated as CSARTPYEQYF.

V and J are TRBV7-9 and TRBJ2-7; 9 positions agree with TRBD1. Germline CDR1 and CDR2: SEHNR and FQNEAQ (reference sequence). Trimming removed 4 bases from V and 4 bases from J; junction bases left unmatched: 11. This CDR3 has 16 residues. The CDR3 spells CASSSSTGTGIYEQYF. DNA for the CDR3: TGTGCCAGCAGCTCGTCAACCGGGACAGGGATATACGAGCAGTACTTC.

V is TRBV5-6 and J is TRBJ2-4; D is uncertain. The CDR3 runs 14 residues. Germline V gives CDR1 SGHDT, CDR2 YYEEEE. Trimming shortened V by 2 bases and J by 0 bases, and 6 bases separated the two germline ends. The CDR3 coding sequence is TGTGCCAGCAGCTTTCGACTAGCCAAAAACATTCAGTACTTC. This gives the protein CASSFRLAKNIQYF.

The chain carries TRBV12-3 or TRBV12-4 and TRBJ2-5; D is ambiguous. The CDR3 consists of 14 residues. V lost 6 bases to trimming and J lost 5 bases, with 16 bases between them. DNA for the CDR3: TGTGCCAGCAGCCCCTCACGAAGTCGGGAGACCCAGTACTTC. Translated: CASSPSRSRETQYF.

The rearrangement joins TRBV5-1 to TRBJ1-3, with a weak D call TRBD1 (5 bases). V shed 4 bases and J shed 0 bases, with 8 bases lying between them. The CDR3 has 14 residues. Germline CDR1 SGHRS, CDR2 YFSETQ. The CDR3 protein is CASSGDSSGNTIYF. In DNA, the CDR3 is TGCGCCAGCAGCGGCGACAGCTCTGGAAACACCATATATTTT.